The 27 T cell receptor beta chains given below trace back to one sample, sequenced in a study of blood T cell repertoires in COVID-19. The protocol was immunoSEQ multiplex PCR, while the TCRdb copy is restricted to in-frame clones and leaves out a portion. The top ten clones hold less than 2.5% of a sample with about 100,000 clones, 88% of them seen once. The material sequenced was peripheral blood. The source is a human donor in a cohort sampled during active COVID-19.

This clone was recorded a few times. This sample includes further DNA sequences coding for the same CDR3. The gene calls are TRBV7-9 and TRBJ1-4; the D is unclear. The CDR3 contains 12 residues. The germline CDR1 and CDR2 sequences are SEHNR and FQNEAQ (reference sequence). Trimming took 8 bases from V and 9 from J, leaving 13 bases between them. CDR3 sequence: CASSLPDKKLFF. The CDR3 nucleotides read TGTGCCAGCTCCTTACCAGACAAAAAACTGTTTTTT.

The chain recombines TRBV25-1 with TRBJ1-1; 8 bases line up with TRBD1. The V segment lost 7 bases and the J segment 1 base; nucleotides outside the gene matches: 2. The CDR3 length is 13 residues. Germline CDR1 and CDR2: MGHDK and SYGVNS. The CDR3 DNA sequence: TGTGCCAGCACAGGACAGGGGAACACTGAAGCTTTCTTT. Translated, it gives CASTGQGNTEAFF.

The rearrangement links TRBV7-9 to TRBJ2-1; TRBD2 might be the D (6 bases). This CDR3 region has 18 residues. V gave up 4 bases and J gave up 0 bases, with 19 bases separating them. The germline V gene has CDR1 SEHNR and CDR2 FQNEAQ (reference sequence). The CDR3 reads CASSSSFIAESSYNEQFF. In nucleotides, the CDR3 is TGTGCCAGCAGCTCTAGCTTTATAGCGGAAAGCTCCTACAATGAGCAGTTCTTC.

The chain carries TRBV5-8 and TRBJ1-1; 11 bases match TRBD1. From germline, CDR1 is SGHTS and CDR2 YDEGEE. This CDR3 spans 15 amino acids. Trimming took 4 bases from V and 1 from J; bases not matched to a gene: 3. The CDR3 bases are TGTGCCAGCAGCCGGGGACAGGGGGAGAACACTGAAGCTTTCTTT. Translating gives CASSRGQGENTEAFF.

The chain uses TRBV5-5 and TRBJ2-7; the match to TRBD1 covers 9 bases. The germline CDR1 and CDR2 sequences are SGHKS and YYEKEE (reference sequence). The CDR3 has 15 amino acids. V lost 5 bases, J lost 2 bases, and 8 bases stayed unmatched. CDR3 DNA sequence: TGTGCCAGCAGTTCTCCGGGACAGGGTCCCTACGAGCAGTACTTC. Translation gives CASSSPGQGPYEQYF.

The chain joins TRBV5-1 to TRBJ1-1; tentatively, D is TRBD1 (6 bases). The CDR3 is made up of 15 amino acids. Trimming took 3 bases from V and 6 from J, leaving 18 bases between them. Looked up from germline, CDR1 is SGHRS and CDR2 is YFSETQ. CDR3 DNA sequence: TGCGCCAGCAGCTCGGGACAACCGGGAACCCCTGAAGCTTTCTTT. Protein product: CASSSGQPGTPEAFF.

The V call is TRBV6-5, the J call TRBJ2-2; possibly TRBD1 for D (6 bases). Germline-derived CDR1 and CDR2 are MNHEY and SVGAGI. This CDR3 has 13 amino acids. Trimming cost V 6 bases and J 5 bases, with 10 bases left between them. CDR3 amino acids: CASRSGATGELFF. DNA for the CDR3: TGTGCCAGCAGGTCAGGGGCAACCGGGGAGCTGTTTTTT.

This clone came up once. The chain employs TRBV28 and TRBJ2-7, with a weak D call TRBD2 (5 bases). Germline V lookup: CDR1 MDHEN, CDR2 SYDVKM. Trimming shortened V by 6 bases and J by 5 bases, and 20 bases separated the two germline ends. This CDR3 is 15 amino acids long. The CDR3 sequence: CASRQPGNLRHEQYF. CDR3 DNA: TGTGCCAGCAGGCAGCCGGGAAATCTTCGCCACGAGCAGTACTTC. The variable domain in full, with the rest retrieved from reference TRBV28 and TRBJ2-7, is DVKVTQSSRYLVKRTGEKVFLECVQDMDHENMFWYRQDPGLGLRLIYFSYDVKMKEKGDIPEGYSVSREKKERFSLILESASTNQTSMYLCASRQPGNLRHEQYFGPGTRLTVT.

V is TRBV13 and J is TRBJ2-7, with D perhaps TRBD1 (6 bases). The CDR3 sequence is 15 residues long. The V end was cut by 1 base, the J end by 2 bases, with 12 bases between. Germline CDR1 PRHDT, CDR2 FYEKMQ (reference sequence). CDR3 sequence: CASSLDRERTYEQYF. The CDR3 DNA reads TGTGCCAGCAGCTTAGACAGGGAGAGGACCTACGAGCAGTACTTC.

The chain carries TRBV19 and TRBJ2-7; 9 nucleotides agree with TRBD1. The V gene's germline CDR1 is LNHDA and CDR2 SQIVND (reference sequence). The CDR3 totals 15 residues. After removal of 2 bases from V and 3 bases from J, the junction contained 5 bases not matched to a gene. This CDR3 reads CASSIYRGQIYEQYF. DNA of the CDR3: TGTGCCAGTAGTATATACAGGGGGCAAATCTACGAGCAGTACTTC.

The chain couples TRBV28 to TRBJ1-5; D unresolved. The CDR3 runs to 14 residues. The ends were cut back, 6 bases at V and 7 bases at J, with 16 bases in the middle. Germline-derived CDR1 and CDR2 are MDHEN and SYDVKM. CDR3 bases: TGTGCCAGCAGGGGGAGGGTCCCGGGGCAGCCCCAGCATTTT. This gives the protein CASRGRVPGQPQHF.

This chain uses TRBV11-3 with TRBJ2-1, with 7 bases aligning to TRBD2. Looked up from germline, CDR1 is SGHNT and CDR2 is YENEEA. The V and J ends lost 5 bases and 7 bases, in that order; junction bases with no gene match: 5. CDR3 length equals 13 residues. The CDR3: CASSRGGGNEQFF. In DNA, the CDR3 is TGTGCCAGCAGCCGCGGGGGAGGTAATGAGCAGTTCTTC. Full variable domain (rest looked up from reference TRBV11-3 and TRBJ2-1): EAGVVQSPRYKIIEKKQPVAFWCNPISGHNTLYWYLQNLGQGPELLIRYENEEAVDDSQLPKDRFSAERLKGVDSTLKIQPAELGDSAVYLCASSRGGGNEQFFGPGTRLTVL.

The chain recombines TRBV7-9 with TRBJ2-7; 8 bases are shared with TRBD1. The V and J ends lost 8 bases and 7 bases, in that order; junction bases with no gene match: 10. CDR1 and CDR2 (germline): SEHNR, FQNEAQ (reference sequence). The CDR3 sequence is 13 residues long. In nucleotides, the CDR3 is TGTGCCAGCTCGCAGGGGGCCCTGGGGGAGCAGTACTTC. Translated, it gives CASSQGALGEQYF.

The chain couples TRBV4-1 to TRBJ2-7; D is possibly TRBD2 (5 bases). V lost 4 bases, J lost 6 bases, and 22 bases lay in between. The CDR3 loop spans 16 amino acids. CDR1 is MGHRA, CDR2 YSYEKL, per germline. The CDR3 DNA reads as TGCGCCAGCAGCCCTAGGAAAAGCCTTCGGGATGGCGAGCAGTACTTC. Encoded protein: CASSPRKSLRDGEQYF.

The chain is built from TRBV2 and TRBJ1-6; 8 positions agree with TRBD1. With V trimmed by 4 bases and J by 0 bases, 2 bases remained unmatched. The CDR3 is 16 residues long. Looked up from germline, CDR1 is SNHLY and CDR2 is FYNNEI. CDR3 bases: TGTGCCAGCAGTGGACAGGGGAGCTCCTATAATTCACCCCTCCACTTT. It codes for CASSGQGSSYNSPLHF.

The chain couples TRBV30 to TRBJ2-1; 8 bases map to TRBD2. Germline lookup yields CDR1 GTSNPN and CDR2 SVGIG (reference sequence). Germline trimming cut 8 bases from V and 4 bases from J; bases unmatched to any gene: 4. This CDR3 is 12 amino acids long. The CDR3 DNA is TGTGCCGGGACTAGTCAGTACAATGAGCAGTTCTTC. This translates into CAGTSQYNEQFF.

This sequence joins TRBV2 and TRBJ2-1; 9 nucleotides match TRBD2. Looked up from germline, CDR1 is SNHLY and CDR2 is FYNNEI. This CDR3 spans 16 amino acids. V shed 2 bases and J 4 bases; nucleotides not matched to a gene: 6. In DNA, the CDR3 is TGTGCCAGCAGTGAACTTGGCGGGGGGGGATACAATGAGCAGTTCTTC. The encoded protein is CASSELGGGGYNEQFF.

The chain couples TRBV15 to TRBJ2-3; 8 positions match TRBD2. The CDR3 is made up of 13 amino acids. V trimming: 3 bases; J trimming: 4 bases; junction bases outside the gene matches: 0. In germline, CDR1 is LNHNV, CDR2 YYDKDF (reference sequence). CDR3 amino acids: CATSRTSADTQYF. CDR3 bases: TGTGCCACCAGCAGGACTAGCGCAGATACGCAGTATTTT.

CDR3 sequence reads: CASSREPDREAFF. CDR3 in DNA: TGTGCCAGCTCACGAGAGCCCGACAGGGAGGCTTTCTTT. The rearrangement uses TRBV18 and TRBJ1-1; 7 bases agree with TRBD1. J was trimmed by 11 bases and V by 4 bases; bases with no gene match: 10. Germline V gene data show CDR1 as KGHSH and CDR2 as LQKENI. The CDR3 spans 13 residues.

The chain is built from TRBV3-1 (or the pseudogene TRBV3-2) and TRBJ1-2; unclear D gene. V was trimmed by 3 bases and J by 4 bases, leaving 15 bases between them. CDR1 is LGHDT, CDR2 YNNKEL, per germline (reference sequence). The CDR3 is 15 residues long. The CDR3 reads CASSHLNDQVYGYTF. The CDR3 nucleotides are TGTGCCAGCAGCCACCTCAATGATCAGGTCTATGGCTACACCTTC.

CDR3 in amino acids: CASSPEVQETQYF. The CDR3 coding sequence is TGTGCCAGCAGCCCGGAGGTCCAAGAGACCCAGTACTTC. This chain links TRBV5-6 with TRBJ2-5, with D possibly being TRBD2 (5 bases). Germline-derived CDR1 and CDR2 are SGHDT and YYEEEE. The CDR3 covers 13 residues. Trimming pared 4 bases from V and 1 base from J, leaving 8 bases between. Looking up the rest from reference TRBV5-6 and TRBJ2-5 gives the full variable domain: DAGVTQSPTHLIKTRGQQVTLRCSPKSGHDTVSWYQQALGQGPQFIFQYYEEEERQRGNFPDRFSGHQFPNYSSELNVNALLLGDSALYLCASSPEVQETQYFGPGTRLLVL.

V is TRBV24-1 and J is TRBJ1-5; 8 bases are a match to TRBD1. The J segment lost 0 bases and the V segment lost 9 bases, leaving 3 bases of the junction unmatched. This CDR3 spans 14 amino acids. Looked up from germline, CDR1 is KGHDR and CDR2 is SFDVKD. CDR3 sequence: CATSGQVSNQPQHF. The CDR3 DNA follows: TGTGCCACCTCGGGACAGGTTAGCAATCAGCCCCAGCATTTT.

This clone has only one observation. The CDR3 bases are TGTGCCAGCAGCTCCAGGTCCCATGGACAGGGCAGTACCTATGGCTACACCTTC. Translated, it gives CASSSRSHGQGSTYGYTF. This chain connects TRBV7-3 to TRBJ1-2, with 8 positions matching TRBD1. CDR3 length: 18 residues. Per germline, CDR1 SGHTA and CDR2 FQGTGA. Trimming removed 4 bases from V and 4 bases from J; junction bases left unmatched: 17.

The sample holds one count of this clone. V and J are TRBV6-5 and TRBJ1-3; D gene ambiguous. The germline gives CDR1 MNHEY, CDR2 SVGAGI. V shed 0 bases and J shed 2 bases, with 8 bases lying between them. The CDR3 length is 15 residues. The CDR3 sequence: CASSYSKEAGNTIYF. The DNA of the CDR3 is TGTGCCAGCAGTTACTCGAAAGAGGCTGGAAACACCATATATTTT.

The rearrangement links TRBV5-1 to TRBJ2-7; weak D call: TRBD1 (6 bases). Trimming left V 0 bases short and J 5 bases short, with 12 bases between. Germline CDR1 and CDR2: SGHRS and YFSETQ. The CDR3 is made up of 14 amino acids. CDR3 sequence reads: CASSLGWGLNEQYF. The CDR3 nucleotides read TGCGCCAGCAGCTTGGGTTGGGGGCTGAACGAGCAGTACTTC.

This chain uses TRBV9 with TRBJ2-7, with a tentative D call TRBD2 (5 bases). The germline gives CDR1 SGDLS, CDR2 YYNGEE. This CDR3 contains 13 residues. V lost 4 bases and J 4 bases, leaving 12 bases between the germline ends. In DNA, the CDR3 is TGTGCCAGCAGCCCCCCAGAGGGATACGAGCAGTACTTC. Its translation is CASSPPEGYEQYF. Full variable domain (missing parts from reference TRBV9 and TRBJ2-7): DSGVTQTPKHLITATGQRVTLRCSPRSGDLSVYWYQQSLDQGLQFLIQYYNGEERAKGNILERFSAQQFPDLHSELNLSSLELGDSALYFCASSPPEGYEQYFGPGTRLTVT.

This clone has just a few counts. The chain combines TRBV18 with TRBJ1-5, with 10 bases that match TRBD1. Unmatched junction bases numbered 6, after V lost 3 bases and J lost 7 bases. Germline V gives CDR1 KGHSH, CDR2 LQKENI. This CDR3 comprises 15 residues. The CDR3 protein is CASSPGTGVSQPQHF. CDR3 nucleotides: TGTGCCAGCTCACCGGGGACAGGGGTGAGCCAGCCCCAGCATTTT.